A single T cell receptor (beta chain) is shown here with its context. Two consecutive negative NP/OP PCR tests, clearance, or resolved symptoms defined Cohort 3 recovery. This sample is part of a study of blood T cell repertoires in COVID-19. Background on the study: PBMCs, B-cell-depleted T cells, or T cells were the source of the cDNA or gDNA that made up the material.

Germline lookup yields CDR1 SQVTM and CDR2 ANQGSEA. The CDR3 consists of 13 residues. The V and J ends lost 1 base and 6 bases, in that order; junction bases with no gene match: 2. Original handling: How many nucleated cells were present was estimated from reference gene primer amplification. Generated by immunoSEQ multiplex PCR, the TCRdb table keeps only in-frame clones and is missing some. From that table come the V and J calls and clone size; the DNA was used to work out D and trimming. The table has 250,000 or so clones, more than 75% seen once. The V gene is TRBV29-1, the J gene TRBJ2-1; 8 bases fit TRBD1. This receptor was identified in a woman aged 45-59 years who had recovered from COVID-19. The sample taken for sequencing was PBMCs or T cells enriched from blood (not recorded which). The CDR3 DNA is TGCAGCGTTGAAGTTACAGGGGGCAATGAGCAGTTCTTC. Translating gives CSVEVTGGNEQFF.